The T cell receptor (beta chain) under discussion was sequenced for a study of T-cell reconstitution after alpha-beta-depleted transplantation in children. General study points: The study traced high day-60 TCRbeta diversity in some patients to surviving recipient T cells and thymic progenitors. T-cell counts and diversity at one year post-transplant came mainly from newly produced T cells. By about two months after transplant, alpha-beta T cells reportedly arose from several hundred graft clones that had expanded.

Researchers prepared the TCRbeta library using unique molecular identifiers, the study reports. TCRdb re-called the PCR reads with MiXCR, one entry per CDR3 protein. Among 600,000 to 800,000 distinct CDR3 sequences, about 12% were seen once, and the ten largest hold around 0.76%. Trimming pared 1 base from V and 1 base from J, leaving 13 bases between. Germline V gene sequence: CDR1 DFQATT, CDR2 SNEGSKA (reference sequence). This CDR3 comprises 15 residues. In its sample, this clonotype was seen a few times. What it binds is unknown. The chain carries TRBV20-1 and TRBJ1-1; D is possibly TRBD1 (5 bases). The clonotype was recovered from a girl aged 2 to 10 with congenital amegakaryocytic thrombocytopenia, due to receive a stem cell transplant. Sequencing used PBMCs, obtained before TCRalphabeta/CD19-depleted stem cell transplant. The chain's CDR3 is CSARGGTWGNTEAFF. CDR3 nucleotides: TGCAGTGCTAGAGGGGGGACTTGGGGGAACACTGAAGCTTTCTTT.